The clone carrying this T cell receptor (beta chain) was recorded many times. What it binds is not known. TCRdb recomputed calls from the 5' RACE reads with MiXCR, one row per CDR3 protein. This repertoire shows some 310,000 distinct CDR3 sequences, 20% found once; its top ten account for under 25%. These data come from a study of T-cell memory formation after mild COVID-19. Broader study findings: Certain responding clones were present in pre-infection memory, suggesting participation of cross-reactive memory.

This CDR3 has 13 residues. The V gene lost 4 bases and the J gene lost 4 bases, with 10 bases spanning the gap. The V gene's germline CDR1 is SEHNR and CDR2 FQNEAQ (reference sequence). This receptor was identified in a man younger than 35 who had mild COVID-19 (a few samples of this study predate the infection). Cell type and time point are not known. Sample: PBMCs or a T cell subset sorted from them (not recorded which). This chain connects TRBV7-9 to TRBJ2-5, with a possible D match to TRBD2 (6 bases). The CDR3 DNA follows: TGTGCCAGCAGCTCGCGGCGGGGAGAGACCCAGTACTTC. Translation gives CASSSRRGETQYF.